The clone carrying this TCR beta chain is termed medium-sized. Its antigen is still unknown. Specified time point: sample taken at primary tumor resection. The authors sequenced whole RNA from tumor, nontumor lung or frozen PBMC without sorting. A single record per CDR3 protein comes from TCRdb applying MiXCR to the 5' RACE reads. The sample shows roughly 5,300 distinct CDR3 sequences, around 7.7% of them seen only once. This specimen belongs to a study of spatial heterogeneity in lung cancer. Study summary: The count of detected beta-chain sequences consistently exceeded that of alpha-chain sequences. General study findings and limits: Tumor mutation counts were tracked by expanded intratumoral alpha and beta TCR counts. Ubiquitous expanded TCR counts tracked ubiquitous nonsynonymous mutations; regional expanded TCR counts tracked regional nonsynonymous mutations.

CDR3 length: 15 amino acids. Germline V gene data show CDR1 as MNHEY and CDR2 as SMNVEV (reference sequence). The trim removed 4 bases at V and 4 bases at J, leaving 8 bases unmatched. This receptor was taken from a female donor with early-stage non-small cell lung cancer. The chain has TRBV27 and TRBJ1-1, with 8 bases lining up with TRBD1. Sequencing used lung tumor tissue, obtained at surgery. CDR3 sequence reads: CASSSHLGQGTEAFF. The CDR3 DNA reads as TGTGCCAGCAGTTCACACCTCGGACAGGGCACTGAAGCTTTCTTT.